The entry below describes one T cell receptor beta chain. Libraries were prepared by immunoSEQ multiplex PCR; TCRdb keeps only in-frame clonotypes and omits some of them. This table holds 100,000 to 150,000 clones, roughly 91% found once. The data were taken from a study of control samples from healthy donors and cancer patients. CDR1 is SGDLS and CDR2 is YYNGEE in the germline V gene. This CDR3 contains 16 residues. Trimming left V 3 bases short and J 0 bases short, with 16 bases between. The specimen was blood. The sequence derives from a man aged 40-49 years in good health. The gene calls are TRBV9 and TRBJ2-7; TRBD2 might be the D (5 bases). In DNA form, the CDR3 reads TGTGCCAGCAGCGGCCCCCCCGGACTCAGCTCCTACGAGCAGTACTTC. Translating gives CASSGPPGLSSYEQYF.